The rows below give T cell receptor beta chains drawn from one sample of a study of regulatory T cells in long-lasting Graves disease. TCRdb recomputed calls from the multiplex PCR reads with MiXCR, one row per CDR3 protein. The data show 400,000 to 550,000 distinct CDR3 sequences, about 15% seen once. Another study also made use of these data, one on T cells in Graves' hyperthyroidism and ophthalmopathy.

Here the sequenced sample was peripheral blood mononuclear cells (PBMCs), taken at new diagnosis, from a patient treated with antithyroid drugs. Every receptor here comes from a young woman with Graves disease. Each CDR3 is given with its conserved first and last residue. Expanded clones are given a class, and other clones once, few, many or no size at all.

>many|TRBV28
CASSKIGDRGQETQYF
>.|TRBV9
CASSADVGDTQYF
>many|TRBV20-1
CSARDTGREYEQYF
>few|TRBV12-3/TRBV12-4
CASSYLREMSYEQFF
>few|TRBV4-1
CASSPGGNNQPQHF
>many|TRBV5-1
CASSSGDLSYEQYF
>.|TRBV14
CASSQGPGPYEQYF
>few|TRBV12-3/TRBV12-4
CASSPKDNEQFF
>many|TRBV27
CASSLGRVSYNEQFF
>.|TRBV14
CASSQLETRGYTF
>many|TRBV7-9
CASSSTRRDRRNYGYTF
>many|TRBV18
CASSPALANQETQYF
>many|TRBV3-1
CASSPTALNYGYTF
>few|TRBV9
CASSVNTNTEAFF
>few|TRBV19
CASTGTSGTSYEQYF
>many|TRBV28
CASSLSPGTHEQFF
>many|TRBV7-9
CASSSLTWGSSYEQYF
>many|TRBV5-4
CASSSDLVATNEKLFF
>few|TRBV15
CATSRGTEDEQYF
>many|TRBV5-1
CASSLEWGSSYGYTF
>many|TRBV27
CASGLAGGLIETQYF
>many|TRBV28
CASSLTTGGNGYTF
>many|TRBV6-2/TRBV6-3
CASSPVPGVQNPYEQYF
>few|TRBV4-2
CASSPVYGEQYF
>many|TRBV6-1
CASVKVSGRASADKETQYF
>.|TRBV5-8
CASSLIGTGGYSNQPQHF
>many|TRBV24-1
CATSDSTGTGAYNEQFF